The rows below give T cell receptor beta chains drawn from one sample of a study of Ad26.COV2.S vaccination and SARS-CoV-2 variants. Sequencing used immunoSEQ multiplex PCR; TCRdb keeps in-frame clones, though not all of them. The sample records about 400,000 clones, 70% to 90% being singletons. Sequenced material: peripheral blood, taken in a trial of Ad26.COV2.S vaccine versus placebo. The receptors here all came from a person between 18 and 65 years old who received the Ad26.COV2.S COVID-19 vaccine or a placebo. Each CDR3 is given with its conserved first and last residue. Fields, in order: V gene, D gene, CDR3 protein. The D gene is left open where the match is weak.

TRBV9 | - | CASSVDDLTEKLFF
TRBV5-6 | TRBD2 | CASSLGAGGNEQFF
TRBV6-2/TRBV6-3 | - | CASSYMATGEQYF
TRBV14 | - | CASSPTYNEQFF
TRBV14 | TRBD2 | CASSHVAGGQETQYF
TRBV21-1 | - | CASSVQRKGLADRSPNTGELFF
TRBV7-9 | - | CASLLSLGSGANVLTF
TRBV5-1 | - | CASSLEGDEQYF
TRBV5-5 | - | CASSRSGLIYEQYF
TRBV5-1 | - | CASSLVGGGGELFF
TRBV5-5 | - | CASSLVGGNQPQHF
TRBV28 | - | CASSETTGSYNEQFF
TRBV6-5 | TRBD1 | CASRSGTGGYGYTF
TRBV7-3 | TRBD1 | CASSSTGGLEQYF
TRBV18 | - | CASSPFLSGKGTGELFF
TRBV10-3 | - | CAISEGGFANDLAKNIQYF
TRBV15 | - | CATSRVNSYGYTF
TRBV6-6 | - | CASSQQVSEQFF
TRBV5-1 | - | CASSLLVDSYEQYF
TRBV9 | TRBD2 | CASSNLGSGRYNEQFF
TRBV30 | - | CAWSRGGQGNTIYF
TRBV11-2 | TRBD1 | CASTRTGRNTEAFF
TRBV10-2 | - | CASSQGGATVAFF
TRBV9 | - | CASSVEDYNEQFF